The 9 T cell receptor beta chains listed next were all sequenced from one sample in a study of blood T cell repertoires in COVID-19. Data came from immunoSEQ multiplex PCR; TCRdb stores just in-frame clones and leaves some out. The sample lists 250,000 to 300,000 clones, 75% to 95% seen once, with around 1.1% in the top ten. Sequencing was performed on PBMCs or T cells enriched from blood (not recorded which). Source of these receptors: a woman aged 30 to 39 who had recovered from COVID-19.

This clone was detected only a few times. The rearrangement links TRBV6-2 or TRBV6-3 to TRBJ1-2, with D possibly TRBD1 on 6 matching bases. Germline V gene sequence: CDR1 MNHEY, CDR2 SVGEGT. This CDR3 region has 15 residues. V was pared by 0 bases and J by 0 bases, with 8 bases between. In DNA form, the CDR3 reads TGTGCCAGCAGTTACTCGGACAGACCTAACTATGGCTACACCTTC. As protein: CASSYSDRPNYGYTF.

The chain links TRBV28 to TRBJ2-7, with TRBD1 identical over 9 bases. This CDR3 spans 14 amino acids. The V gene's germline CDR1 is MDHEN and CDR2 SYDVKM. V lost 6 bases, J lost 2 bases, and 5 bases stayed unmatched. The CDR3 spells CASRLGQGPYEQYF. The CDR3 DNA reads as TGTGCCAGCAGGCTGGGACAGGGCCCCTACGAGCAGTACTTC.

The rearrangement uses TRBV23-1 and TRBJ1-1; no definite D call. TRBV23-1 carries the ORF label, with uncertain function. The V end lost 1 base, the J end lost 5 bases, and 20 bases lay between the germline ends. This CDR3 has 17 amino acids. CDR3 region: CASSQLRPPGFRTEAFF. Here the CDR3 DNA reads TGCGCCAGCAGTCAATTGCGACCGCCGGGATTTAGAACTGAAGCTTTCTTT.

This clone was seen a handful of times. The DNA of the CDR3 is TGTGCCAGCAGCTTGGAGGGGACAGCATATAATTCACCCCTCCACTTT. Translated: CASSLEGTAYNSPLHF. This chain joins TRBV5-5 and TRBJ1-6; 7 bases align to TRBD1. The CDR3 is 16 amino acids. Germline V CDR1 and CDR2: SGHKS, YYEKEE (reference sequence). The V segment lost 0 bases and the J segment 4 bases; nucleotides outside the gene matches: 4.

A remark on this clone: Other DNA sequences from this sample encode an identical CDR3 as well. The rearrangement links TRBV6-5 to TRBJ2-7; TRBD1 agrees at 7 bases. The junction had 3 bases not matched to a gene; V was cut back by 5 bases and J by 2 bases. Germline assignment: CDR1 MNHEY and CDR2 SVGAGI. The CDR3 is made up of 13 amino acids. CDR3 nucleotide sequence: TGTGCCAGCAGTCGGGACAGAGCCTACGAGCAGTACTTC. It translates to CASSRDRAYEQYF.

The chain employs TRBV6-2 or TRBV6-3 and TRBJ1-6; perhaps TRBD1 as D (5 bases). CDR3 length: 14 residues. Trimming left V 5 bases short and J 8 bases short, with 13 bases between. Looked up from germline, CDR1 is MNHEY and CDR2 is SVGEGT. CDR3 nucleotides: TGTGCCAGCAGTATACCGACAGCTTATTCACCCCTCCACTTT. This encodes CASSIPTAYSPLHF.

This chain links TRBV4-2 with TRBJ1-2; a possible D gene is TRBD1 (5 bases). With 1 base removed from V and 1 base from J, the gap between germline ends came to 13 bases. Germline V lookup: CDR1 LGHNA, CDR2 YNFKEQ. The CDR3 covers 16 residues. The CDR3 DNA reads TGTGCCAGCAGCCAAGTGGGGCAGGGAAATAACTATGGCTACACCTTC. This codes for CASSQVGQGNNYGYTF.

V usage is TRBV28 and J usage is TRBJ2-3; the D gene is possibly TRBD1 (6 bases). CDR3 size: 14 residues. Trimming pared 6 bases from V and 1 base from J, leaving 11 bases between. The germline V gene has CDR1 MDHEN and CDR2 SYDVKM. CDR3 amino acids: CASSTGPRTDTQYF. In DNA, the CDR3 is TGTGCCAGCAGCACAGGGCCCCGCACAGATACGCAGTATTTT.

This clone was seen just once. The chain is built from TRBV7-2 and TRBJ1-2; D might be TRBD1 (5 bases). In germline, CDR1 is SGHTA, CDR2 FQGNSA. V was cut by 4 bases and J by 0 bases, with 18 bases left in between. This CDR3 comprises 17 residues. CDR3 residues: CASSSFDPRQTNYGYTF. CDR3 DNA: TGTGCCAGCAGCTCTTTCGACCCGCGACAGACTAACTATGGCTACACCTTC.